The text below deals with one TCR beta chain. The antigen is not known. Data came from immunoSEQ multiplex PCR; TCRdb stores just in-frame clones and leaves some out. The data contain over 15,000 clones, around 81% of them singletons. The data stem from a study of T cells in localized non-small cell lung cancer. Study outcomes and limitations: The highest T cell clonality was in uninvolved adjacent lung, above tumor. Tumor samples were not multi-region, leaving intratumor heterogeneity unexcluded. Elevated circulating T cell density in blood was associated with longer overall survival. Median detection of top 100 tumor clones in adjacent lung was about 52 clones.

V lost 6 bases and J lost 5; bases outside the gene matches: 7. The CDR3 has 14 residues. In germline, CDR1 is ENHRY, CDR2 SYGVKD. Material: peripheral blood, obtained before any cancer treatment. The chain has TRBV10-3 and TRBJ1-5, with 7 positions matching TRBD1. The sequence was obtained from an older female donor with stage I lung adenocarcinoma. The chain's CDR3 is CAIRRTGPYQPQHF. CDR3 DNA sequence: TGTGCCATCAGACGGACAGGCCCATATCAGCCCCAGCATTTT.